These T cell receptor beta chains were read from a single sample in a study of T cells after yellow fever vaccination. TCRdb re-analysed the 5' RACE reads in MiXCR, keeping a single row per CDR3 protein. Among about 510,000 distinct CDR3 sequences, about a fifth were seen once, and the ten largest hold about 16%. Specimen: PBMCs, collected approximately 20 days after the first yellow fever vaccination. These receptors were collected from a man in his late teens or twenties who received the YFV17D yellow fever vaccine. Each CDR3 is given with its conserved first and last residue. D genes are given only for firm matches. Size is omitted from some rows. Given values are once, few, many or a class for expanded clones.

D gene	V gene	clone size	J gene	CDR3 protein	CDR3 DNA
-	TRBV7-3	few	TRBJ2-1	CASSNRAATEQFF	TGTGCCAGCAGCAACAGGGCCGCAACTGAGCAGTTCTTC
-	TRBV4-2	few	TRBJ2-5	CASSQDGGSWGETQYF	TGTGCCAGCAGCCAAGATGGGGGATCCTGGGGAGAGACCCAGTACTTC
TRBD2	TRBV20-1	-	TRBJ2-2	CSARSREGITGELFF	TGCAGTGCCCGGAGCAGGGAGGGGATCACCGGGGAGCTGTTTTTT
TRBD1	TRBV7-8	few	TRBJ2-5	CASSQSRTGVETQYF	TGTGCCAGCAGCCAGAGCCGGACAGGGGTAGAGACCCAGTACTTC
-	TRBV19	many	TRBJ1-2	CASSISVGNGYTF	TGTGCCAGTAGTATATCGGTGGGGAATGGCTACACCTTC
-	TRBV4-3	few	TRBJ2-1	CASSAAGVSYNEQFF	TGCGCCAGCAGCGCAGCAGGGGTTTCCTACAATGAGCAGTTCTTC
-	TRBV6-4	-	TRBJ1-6	CASSDDGLGSSYNSPLHF	TGTGCCAGCAGTGACGACGGTCTGGGAAGCTCCTATAATTCACCCCTCCACTTT
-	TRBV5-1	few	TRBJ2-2	CASSLAGGLDFGELFF	TGCGCCAGCAGCTTGGCTGGGGGCCTCGACTTCGGGGAGCTGTTTTTT
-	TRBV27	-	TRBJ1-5	CASSPGGILNQPQHF	TGTGCCAGCAGTCCCGGGGGGATTCTCAATCAGCCCCAGCATTTT
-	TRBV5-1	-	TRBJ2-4	CASSLEVPAVGWYF	TGCGCCAGCAGCTTGGAGGTCCCGGCCGTGGGTTGGTACTTC
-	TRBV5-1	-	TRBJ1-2	CASSLAGSGTYGYTF	TGCGCCAGCAGCTTGGCAGGGTCGGGGACCTATGGCTACACCTTC
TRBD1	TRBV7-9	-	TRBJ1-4	CASSIGDRAREKLFF	TGTGCCAGCAGTATCGGTGACAGGGCCAGGGAAAAACTGTTTTTT
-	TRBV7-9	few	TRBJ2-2	CASSSKSTGELFF	TGTGCCAGCAGCTCTAAATCAACCGGGGAGCTGTTTTTT
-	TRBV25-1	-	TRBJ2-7	CASSESTVSYEQYF	TGTGCCAGCAGTGAATCGACGGTTTCCTACGAGCAGTACTTC
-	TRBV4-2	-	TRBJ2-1	CASSPFTGAYNEQFF	TGTGCCAGCAGCCCCTTCACGGGGGCTTACAATGAGCAGTTCTTC
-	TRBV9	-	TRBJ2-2	CASSVGGIGELFF	TGTGCCAGCAGCGTAGGAGGGATCGGGGAGCTGTTTTTT
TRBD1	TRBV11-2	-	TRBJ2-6	CASALGDRGLSGANVLTF	TGTGCCAGCGCTTTGGGGGACAGGGGCCTCTCTGGGGCCAACGTCCTGACTTTC
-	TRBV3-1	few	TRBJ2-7	CASSQDVGQGIDEQYF	TGTGCCAGCAGCCAAGATGTAGGGCAGGGCATCGACGAGCAGTACTTC
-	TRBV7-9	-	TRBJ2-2	CASSDRYGEQFF	TGTGCCAGCAGCGACCGTTACGGGGAGCAGTTTTTT
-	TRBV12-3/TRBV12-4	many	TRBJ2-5	CASSQIGIGETQYF	TGTGCCAGCAGTCAGATCGGGATAGGCGAGACCCAGTACTTC
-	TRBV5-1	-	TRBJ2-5	CASRRGGTYQETQYF	TGCGCCAGCCGGCGTGGGGGTACTTACCAAGAGACCCAGTACTTC
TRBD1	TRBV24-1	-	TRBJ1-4	CATSANRGEKLFF	TGTGCCACCAGTGCCAACAGGGGTGAAAAACTGTTTTTT
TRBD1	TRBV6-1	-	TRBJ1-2	CASSQGTGGGYGYTF	TGTGCCAGCAGTCAAGGGACAGGGGGCGGCTATGGCTACACCTTC
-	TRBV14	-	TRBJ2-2	CASGPIINTGELFF	TGTGCCAGCGGCCCAATAATTAACACCGGGGAGCTGTTTTTT
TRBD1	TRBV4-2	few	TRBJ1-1	CASSQVGDRNTEAFF	TGTGCCAGCAGCCAAGTAGGGGACAGGAACACTGAAGCTTTCTTT
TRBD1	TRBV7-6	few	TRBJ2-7	CASSAGQGHSYEQYF	TGTGCCAGCAGCGCAGGACAGGGACACTCCTACGAGCAGTACTTC
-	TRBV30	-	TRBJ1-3	CAWTRQGGNTIYF	TGTGCCTGGACCCGGCAGGGTGGAAACACCATATATTTT